The present TCR beta chain was sequenced within a study of human T cells and chemical hapten exposure (dated by TCRdb to about 2021). About the full investigation: For sensitization, 2% DPC in acetone was applied to a 2 cm by 2 cm area of upper inner arm skin. Blood samples were taken from patients before sensitization (week 0) and then at 2, 6 and about 24 weeks after DPC sensitization. In alopecia patients, the study followed how the peripheral blood TCR repertoire changed in vivo over primary and secondary sensitization to diphenylcyclopropenone (DPC), a hapten. The mostly female patient cohort included alopecia areata with under or over 50% scalp involvement, alopecia totalis and alopecia universalis. For TCR sequencing, blood came from 25 to 30 alopecia patients at anywhere from one to four time points (pre-sensitization, 2, 6 and 24 weeks). Patients additionally received weekly therapeutic DPC doses to the scalp throughout the approximately 24-week study period. Patch testing was performed on the upper back with Finn chambers containing 0.01% DPC, and the patch tests were scored after 6 days according to International Contact Dermatitis Research Group standards. Libraries were pooled for sequencing, and variation in per-sample TCR yields was attributed mainly to small differences in library volumes within the pool.

Libraries were built with RACE. TCRdb lists the instrument as NextSeq 500. Library preparation attached unique molecular identifiers to individual cDNA molecules for quantitative, reproducible TCR counting. Both TCR alpha and TCR beta chains were sequenced from each blood RNA sample. Per the original workflow: Samples had a median of roughly 98,000 TCRs, with a range from about 20,000 to 690,600. The Decombinator software suite was used to annotate the V, J and CDR3 of the TCR reads. For PS versus PT1 abundance plots, all samples were subsampled to the same number of TCRs (28,000). TCRs were defined as expanded if absent before sensitization and observed at least eight times at the 2-week time point. In-frame beta chains were kept once TCRdb had trimmed the public reads at Q25 with fastp and called clones with MiXCR. A single entry per CDR3 protein holds the most common genes and DNA from its merged rows. In this record, the V and J calls reflect TCRdb's handling and not the investigators' own analysis. The sample table contains roughly 51,000 distinct CDR3 sequences; only one count was recorded for approximately 9.9% of them. The ten most abundant clones make up nearly 10% of the sample.

In the paper's terms, the time point label means: pre-sensitization, week 0. According to the study, the label for this sample's treatment or condition signals: therapeutic diphenylcyclopropenone sensitization with weekly scalp DPC. At each patch-test visit, blood was drawn before the patch test was applied. Patients were considered eligible if aged 18 to 70, diagnosed with alopecia and deemed suitable for DPC therapy, and patients were excluded if pregnant. Unfractionated whole blood was collected in Tempus Blood RNA tubes, and total RNA was extracted from that blood. This clonotype was observed at least ten times. Its binding antigen is unknown. Per-base qualities were not stored, and no clone one base away is much larger. Beyond this particular receptor, the publication reports: The number of PT1 expanded TCRs positively correlated with patch test score, significant at thresholds 8, 16 and 32 but not 4. DPC sensitization did not change how many TCRs were above 1 in 1000 frequency, and no evidence was found of alterations in global repertoire structure. Repeated subsampling changed both the strength of the expansion versus patch-test correlation and the threshold at which the correlation became significant. Significantly more large CDR3 similarity clusters were formed by expanded TCRs than by pre-sensitization or healthy control sets, consistent with antigen-driven responses. Alopecia, a presumed autoimmune disease, was present in all patients, so the immune response of the patients might differ from that of healthy individuals.

CDR1 and CDR2, looked up from the germline V gene (reference sequence), are LNHDA and SQIVND. V and J lose 4 bases and 4 bases, and a span of 9 bases separates them. The CDR3 measures 13 amino acids from cysteine to phenylalanine. Of the read, only the CDR3 DNA is kept; its 39 bases are in frame from base 1. Specimen: whole blood, collected in connection with sensitization to the hapten diphenylcyclopropenone (DPC). The receptor chain draws on TRBV19 and TRBJ2-3; the D segment may tentatively be TRBD1 or TRBD2, each giving 5 matched bases. The source is a man aged 40-50 years with alopecia areata. Some clones in this sample may be carry-over from other donors' samples. The CDR3 corresponds to CASSTGTPDTQYF. DNA sequence: TGTGCCAGTAGTACCGGGACGCCAGATACGCAGTATTTT.